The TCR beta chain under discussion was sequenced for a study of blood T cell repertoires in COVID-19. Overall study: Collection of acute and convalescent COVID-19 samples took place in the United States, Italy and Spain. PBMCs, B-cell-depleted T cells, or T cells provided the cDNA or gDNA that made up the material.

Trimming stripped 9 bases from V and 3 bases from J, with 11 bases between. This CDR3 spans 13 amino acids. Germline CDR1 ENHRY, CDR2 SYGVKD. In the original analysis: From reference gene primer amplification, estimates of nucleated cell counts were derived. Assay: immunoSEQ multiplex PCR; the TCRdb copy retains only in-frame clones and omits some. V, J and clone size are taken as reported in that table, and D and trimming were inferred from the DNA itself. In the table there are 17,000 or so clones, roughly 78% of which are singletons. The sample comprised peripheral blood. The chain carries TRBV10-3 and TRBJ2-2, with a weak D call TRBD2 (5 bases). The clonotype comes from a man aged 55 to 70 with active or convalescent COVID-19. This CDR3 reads CAIGLGDTGELFF. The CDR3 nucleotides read TGTGCCATTGGACTGGGAGACACCGGGGAGCTGTTTTTT.